Below are 7 T cell receptor beta chains sequenced from a single sample in a study of shared clonotypes between healthy human individuals. This table comes from immunoSEQ multiplex PCR, and its TCRdb copy is limited to in-frame clones, with some not included. Altogether about 2.4 million clones are present, approximately 92% being singletons, with the ten largest covering 0.14%. Sample: naive CD4+ T cells sorted from blood. The subset is: CD45RA+ positively selected. Receptor source: a man between 18 and 29 years old in good health.

The chain joins TRBV4-3 to TRBJ2-3, with 7 bases lining up with TRBD2. This CDR3 spans 16 amino acids. The V gene end was trimmed by 1 base and the J gene end by 4 bases; junction bases not matched to a gene: 8. Germline CDR1 is LGHNA and CDR2 is YSLEER. Here the CDR3 DNA reads TGCGCCAGCAGCCAAGGGGGGGGGAATGGGGCAGATACGCAGTATTTT. As protein: CASSQGGGNGADTQYF.

CDR3 DNA: TGTGCCAGCAGTTTGAGCAGGAGTGGGAATTCACCCCTCCACTTT. Translated: CASSLSRSGNSPLHF. The chain couples TRBV6-5 to TRBJ1-6; D remains ambiguous. Trimming removed 4 bases from V and 7 bases from J, with 14 bases in between. The CDR3 has 15 amino acids. Germline CDR1 MNHEY, CDR2 SVGAGI.

This CDR3 reads CASSLSTGELFF. The CDR3 DNA reads as TGTGCCAGCAGTCTCTCGACCGGGGAGCTGTTTTTT. The chain carries TRBV21-1 and TRBJ2-2; the table's D call of TRBD2 was not tested on the DNA. TRBV21-1 is a recognized pseudogene. This CDR3 has 12 amino acids.

The rearrangement uses TRBV6-5 and TRBJ1-2, with a weak D call TRBD1 (6 bases). The CDR3 runs to 12 residues. The V gene's germline CDR1 is MNHEY and CDR2 SVGAGI. Trimming removed 6 bases from V and 8 bases from J, with 13 bases in between. The CDR3 sequence: CASSSDRSGYTF. The CDR3 region has the DNA TGTGCCAGCAGCAGCGACAGGTCGGGCTACACCTTC.

This clone showed up just a few times. The chain couples TRBV30 to TRBJ1-1, with D maybe TRBD1 (5 bases). V lost 4 bases, J lost 7 bases, and 13 bases lay in between. Germline-derived CDR1 and CDR2 are GTSNPN and SVGIG (reference sequence). This CDR3 is built from 12 residues. The CDR3: CAWIPMTVEAFF. The CDR3 DNA reads as TGTGCCTGGATTCCGATGACAGTTGAAGCTTTCTTT. Supplemented by reference TRBV30 and TRBJ1-1, the full variable domain reads SQTIHQWPATLVQPVGSPLSLECTVEGTSNPNLYWYRQAAGRGLQLLFYSVGIGQISSEVPQNLSASRPQDRQFILSSKKLLLSDSGFYLCAWIPMTVEAFFGQGTRLTVV.

Remarks on this clone: The sample contains more than one DNA sequence encoding this CDR3. The chain carries TRBV2 and TRBJ2-1; 14 nucleotides match TRBD2. Germline CDR1 is SNHLY and CDR2 is FYNNEI. J lost 4 bases, V lost 5 bases, and 1 base had no gene match. This CDR3 has 15 residues. The CDR3 reads CASSRTSGGYNEQFF. CDR3 nucleotide sequence: TGTGCCAGCAGTCGGACTAGCGGGGGGTACAATGAGCAGTTCTTC.

This rearrangement joins TRBV5-1 to TRBJ1-1, with a weak D call TRBD1 (5 bases). V was clipped by 3 bases and J by 3 bases, with 12 bases between them. Germline CDR1 and CDR2: SGHRS and YFSETQ. The CDR3 is 14 amino acids. In DNA form, the CDR3 reads TGCGCCAGCAGCTGGGGGGTTCAGTACACTGAAGCTTTCTTT. It codes for CASSWGVQYTEAFF.